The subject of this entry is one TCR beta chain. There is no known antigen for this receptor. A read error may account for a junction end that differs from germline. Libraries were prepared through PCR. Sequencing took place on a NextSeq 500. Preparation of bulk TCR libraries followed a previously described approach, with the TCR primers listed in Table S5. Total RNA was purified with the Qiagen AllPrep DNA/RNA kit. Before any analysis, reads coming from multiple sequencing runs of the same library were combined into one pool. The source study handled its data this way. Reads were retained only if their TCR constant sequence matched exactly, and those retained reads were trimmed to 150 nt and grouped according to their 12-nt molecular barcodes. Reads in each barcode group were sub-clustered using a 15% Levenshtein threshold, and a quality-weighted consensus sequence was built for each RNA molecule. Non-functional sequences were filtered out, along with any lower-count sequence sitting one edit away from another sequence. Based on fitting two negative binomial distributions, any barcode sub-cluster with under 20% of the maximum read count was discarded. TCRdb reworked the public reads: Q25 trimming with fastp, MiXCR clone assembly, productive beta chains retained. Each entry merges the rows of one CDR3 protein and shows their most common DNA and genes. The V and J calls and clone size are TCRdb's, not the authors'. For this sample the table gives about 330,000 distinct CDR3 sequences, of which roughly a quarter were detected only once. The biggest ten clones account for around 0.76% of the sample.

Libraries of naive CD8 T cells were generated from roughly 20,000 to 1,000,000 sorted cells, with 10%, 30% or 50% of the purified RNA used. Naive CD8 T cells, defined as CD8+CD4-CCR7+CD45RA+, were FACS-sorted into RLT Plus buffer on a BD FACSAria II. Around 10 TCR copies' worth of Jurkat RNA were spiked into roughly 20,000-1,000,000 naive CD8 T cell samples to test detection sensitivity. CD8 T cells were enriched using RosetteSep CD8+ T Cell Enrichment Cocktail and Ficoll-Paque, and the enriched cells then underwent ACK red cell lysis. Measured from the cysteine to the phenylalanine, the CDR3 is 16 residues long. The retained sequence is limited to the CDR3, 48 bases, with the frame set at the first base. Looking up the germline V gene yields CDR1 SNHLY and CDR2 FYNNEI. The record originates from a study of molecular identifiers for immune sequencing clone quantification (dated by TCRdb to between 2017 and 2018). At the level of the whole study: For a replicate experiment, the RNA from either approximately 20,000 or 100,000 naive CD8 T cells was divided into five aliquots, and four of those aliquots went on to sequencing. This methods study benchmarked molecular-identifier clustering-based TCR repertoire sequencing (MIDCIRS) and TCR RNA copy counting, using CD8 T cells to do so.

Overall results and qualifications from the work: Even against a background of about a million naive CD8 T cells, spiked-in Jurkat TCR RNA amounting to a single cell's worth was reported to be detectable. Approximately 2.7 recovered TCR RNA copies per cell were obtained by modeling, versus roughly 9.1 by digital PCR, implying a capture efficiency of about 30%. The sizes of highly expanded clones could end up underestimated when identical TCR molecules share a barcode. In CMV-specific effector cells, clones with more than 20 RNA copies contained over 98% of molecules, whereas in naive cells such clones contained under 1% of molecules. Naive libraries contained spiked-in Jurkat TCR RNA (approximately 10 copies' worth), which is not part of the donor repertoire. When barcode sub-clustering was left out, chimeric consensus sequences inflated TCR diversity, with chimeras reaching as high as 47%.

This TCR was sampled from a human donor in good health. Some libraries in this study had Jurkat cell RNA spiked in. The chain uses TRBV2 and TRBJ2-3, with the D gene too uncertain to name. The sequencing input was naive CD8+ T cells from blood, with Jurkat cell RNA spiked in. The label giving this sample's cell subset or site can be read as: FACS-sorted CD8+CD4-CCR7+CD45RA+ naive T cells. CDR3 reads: CASSENLVAGADTPYF. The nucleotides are TGTGCCAGCAGTGAAAATCTAGTCGCCGGAGCAGATACGCCGTATTTT.